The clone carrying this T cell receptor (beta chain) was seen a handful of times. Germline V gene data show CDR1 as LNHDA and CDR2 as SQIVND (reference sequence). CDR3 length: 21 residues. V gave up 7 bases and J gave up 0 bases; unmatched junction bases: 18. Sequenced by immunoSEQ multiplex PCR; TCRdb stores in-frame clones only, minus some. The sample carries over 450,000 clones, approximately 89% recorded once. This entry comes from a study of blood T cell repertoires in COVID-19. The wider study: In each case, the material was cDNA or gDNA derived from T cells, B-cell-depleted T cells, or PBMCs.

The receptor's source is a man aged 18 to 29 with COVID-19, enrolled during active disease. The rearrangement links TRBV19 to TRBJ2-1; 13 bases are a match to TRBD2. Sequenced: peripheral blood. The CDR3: CASINNPGLAGRRSSYNEQFF. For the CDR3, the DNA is TGTGCCAGTATTAACAACCCGGGACTAGCGGGAAGGAGGTCCTCCTACAATGAGCAGTTCTTC. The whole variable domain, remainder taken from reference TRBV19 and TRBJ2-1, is DGGITQSPKYLFRKEGQNVTLSCEQNLNHDAMYWYRQDPGQGLRLIYYSQIVNDFQKGDIAEGYSVSREKKESFPLTVTSAQKNPTAFYLCASINNPGLAGRRSSYNEQFFGPGTRLTVL.